These 15 T cell receptor beta chains originate from one sample sequenced in a study of cytotoxic CD8 clonotypes in ibrutinib-treated CLL. Here immunoSEQ multiplex PCR was the method, and the copy in TCRdb shows in-frame clones only, minus some. The sample shows about 160,000 clones, roughly 88% of them seen only once. The input for sequencing was PBMCs, taken at disease progression, from a patient treated with ibrutinib. All receptors come from a human donor with chronic lymphocytic leukemia.

The chain uses TRBV5-1 and TRBJ2-7, with no clear D. The CDR3 loop spans 15 amino acids. V was cut by 0 bases and J by 1 base, with 11 bases left in between. The germline V gene has CDR1 SGHRS and CDR2 YFSETQ. CDR3 region: CASSLDRTMSYEQYF. The CDR3 nucleotides read TGCGCCAGCAGCTTGGATCGGACGATGTCCTACGAGCAGTACTTC.

The V call is TRBV6-1, the J call TRBJ1-2; 10 bases align to TRBD1. This CDR3 region has 16 residues. Germline lookup yields CDR1 MNHNS and CDR2 SASEGT. V shed 4 bases, J shed 4 bases, and the junction held 9 bases outside the gene matches. The CDR3: CASSGTGGTAGYGYTF. The CDR3 DNA follows: TGTGCCAGCAGTGGGACAGGGGGAACCGCTGGCTATGGCTACACCTTC.

This clone has a single count. V gene TRBV27 combines with J gene TRBJ2-7; 9 bases map to TRBD2. Germline loops: CDR1 MNHEY, CDR2 SMNVEV (reference sequence). The V and J ends lost 3 bases and 4 bases, in that order; junction bases with no gene match: 10. The length of the CDR3 is 16 residues. The CDR3 sequence is CASSFGGSGSLYEQYF. CDR3 DNA sequence: TGTGCCAGCAGTTTTGGCGGTAGCGGGAGTTTGTACGAGCAGTACTTC.

The CDR3 region has the DNA TGCGCCAGCAGTGAGAGGAGGTTTCGATCTCCTAACTATGGCTACACCTTC. This sequence encodes CASSERRFRSPNYGYTF. V usage is TRBV10-2 and J usage is TRBJ1-2; D not certain. CDR1 WSHSY and CDR2 SAAADI come from the germline V gene. This CDR3 region has 17 residues. V lost 2 bases and J lost 0, with 16 bases in between.

In DNA form, the CDR3 reads TGTGCCAGCAGCTTAAGGACAGGGGAGATTCATGGCTACACCTTC. It specifies CASSLRTGEIHGYTF. The chain is built from TRBV7-2 and TRBJ1-2; 9 positions agree with TRBD1. Germline assignment: CDR1 SGHTA and CDR2 FQGNSA. The CDR3 length is 15 residues. J was trimmed by 6 bases and V by 2 bases; bases with no gene match: 7.

The chain joins TRBV9 to TRBJ2-5, with 7 bases aligning to TRBD1. Trimming took 3 bases from V and 4 from J; bases not matched to a gene: 15. Germline V lookup: CDR1 SGDLS, CDR2 YYNGEE. There are 17 residues in the CDR3. In DNA form, the CDR3 reads TGTGCCAGCAGCGGCTCCCTGACAGGGATTTCTTTAGAGACCCAGTACTTC. Translating gives CASSGSLTGISLETQYF.

Details on this clone: The sample contains more than one DNA sequence encoding this CDR3. CDR3 nucleotide sequence: TGCGCCAGCAGCTTATCACAGTACTACGAGCAGTACTTC. It is translated as CASSLSQYYEQYF. The chain carries TRBV5-1 and TRBJ2-7; D remains unclear. CDR3 length: 13 residues. In germline, CDR1 is SGHRS, CDR2 YFSETQ. The ends were cut back, 2 bases at V and 3 bases at J, with 9 bases in the middle.

J is TRBJ2-2 and V is TRBV9; D is ambiguous. The V end lost 2 bases, the J end lost 5 bases, and 10 bases lay between the germline ends. Germline lookup yields CDR1 SGDLS and CDR2 YYNGEE. CDR3 length equals 14 residues. The chain's CDR3 is CASSVEVRTGELFF. CDR3 in DNA: TGTGCCAGCAGCGTTGAAGTCAGGACCGGGGAGCTGTTTTTT.

V and J are TRBV5-1 and TRBJ2-7; no definite D call. Trimming pared 1 base from V and 6 bases from J, leaving 14 bases between. The CDR3 consists of 14 residues. Germline CDR1 is SGHRS and CDR2 is YFSETQ. The chain's CDR3 is CASSLSRDFGEQYF. DNA of the CDR3: TGCGCCAGCAGCTTGAGTAGGGATTTTGGCGAGCAGTACTTC.

This clone was picked up one time. The genes are TRBV7-3 and TRBJ2-3; 9 bases line up with TRBD2. After removal of 5 bases from V and 6 bases from J, the junction contained 6 bases not matched to a gene. The germline V gene encodes CDR1 SGHTA and CDR2 FQGTGA. CDR3 length: 14 residues. Written as DNA, the CDR3 is TGTGCCAGCAGCCCGGGACTAGCCGTGGATACGCAGTATTTT. Amino acids: CASSPGLAVDTQYF.

In this sample, this clone is medium-sized. The chain has TRBV4-3 and TRBJ1-4; possibly TRBD1 for D (6 bases). The CDR3 spans 15 residues. V gave up 3 bases and J gave up 0 bases, with 8 bases separating them. Germline values: CDR1 LGHNA, CDR2 YSLEER. The DNA for the CDR3 is TGCGCCAGCAGCCACGGACAGTCAACTAATGAAAAACTGTTTTTT. The encoded protein is CASSHGQSTNEKLFF.

This clone showed up just a few times. This chain joins TRBV7-2 and TRBJ2-2; TRBD2 aligns across 14 bases. The germline V gene has CDR1 SGHTA and CDR2 FQGNSA. V gave up 1 base and J gave up 3 bases; unmatched junction bases: 7. CDR3 length: 19 residues. The CDR3 sequence: CASSLGWTSGRSDTGELFF. In DNA, the CDR3 is TGTGCCAGCAGCTTAGGTTGGACTAGCGGGAGGAGTGACACCGGGGAGCTGTTTTTT.

CDR3 nucleotide sequence: TGTGCCAGCAGCTTACTCTCGTCCGCTGGCAGCGGGACAGATACGCAGTATTTT. As protein: CASSLLSSAGSGTDTQYF. The chain carries TRBV7-3 and TRBJ2-3; D possibly corresponds to TRBD2 (6 bases). V was shortened by 2 bases and J by 3 bases, with 21 bases between the two germline ends. The CDR3 runs 18 residues. The germline V gene has CDR1 SGHTA and CDR2 FQGTGA.

The chain is built from TRBV18 and TRBJ2-2, with D perhaps TRBD2 (5 bases). CDR3 length: 15 amino acids. Germline loops: CDR1 KGHSH, CDR2 LQKENI. Deletions cut 6 bases from V and 2 bases from J, with 13 bases between. The CDR3 nucleotides read TGTGCCAGCTCCCCTCAACCGGGAAACACCGGGGAGCTGTTTTTT. Amino acid sequence: CASSPQPGNTGELFF. Supplemented by reference TRBV18 and TRBJ2-2, the full variable domain reads NAGVMQNPRHLVRRRGQEARLRCSPMKGHSHVYWYRQLPEEGLKFMVYLQKENIIDESGMPKERFSAEFPKEGPSILRIQQVVRGDSAAYFCASSPQPGNTGELFFGEGSRLTVL.

This sequence joins TRBV2 and TRBJ2-7, with no clear D. Germline-derived CDR1 and CDR2 are SNHLY and FYNNEI. The V end lost 8 bases, the J end lost 3 bases, and 8 bases lay between the germline ends. The CDR3 has 11 amino acids. This chain's CDR3 is CASLRDYEQYF. The CDR3, as DNA: TGTGCCAGCCTGCGTGACTACGAGCAGTACTTC.